The entry that follows covers one T cell receptor beta chain sequence. CDR3 length equals 13 residues. Germline V gives CDR1 SEHNR, CDR2 FQNEAQ (reference sequence). Trimming removed 1 base from V and 13 bases from J, with 14 bases in between. Clones were read by immunoSEQ multiplex PCR, and TCRdb kept only the in-frame ones, dropping some. The table shows some 97,000 clones, with 75% to 90% occurring only once. The entry originates in a study of OX40 agonist ivuxolimab in advanced cancers. V usage is TRBV7-9 and J usage is TRBJ2-4; possibly TRBD1 for D (6 bases). Sequencing was performed on CD4+ or CD8+ T cells sorted from blood, taken in a trial of the OX40 agonist ivuxolimab. This receptor was identified in an adult with an advanced solid tumor such as melanoma, head and neck, liver or kidney cancer. CDR3 region: CASSLGQAVPQYF. The CDR3 coding sequence is TGTGCCAGCAGCTTAGGACAGGCAGTCCCACAGTACTTC.